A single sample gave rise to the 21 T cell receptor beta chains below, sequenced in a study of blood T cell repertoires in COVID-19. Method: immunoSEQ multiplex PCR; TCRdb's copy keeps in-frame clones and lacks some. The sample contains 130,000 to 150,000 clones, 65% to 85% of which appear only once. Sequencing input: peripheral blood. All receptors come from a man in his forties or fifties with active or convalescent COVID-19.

The CDR3 DNA reads as TGTGCCAGCAGCCATCGAAGACTAGCGGGAATAGAGAATGAGCAGTTCTTC. Translating gives CASSHRRLAGIENEQFF. The chain uses TRBV3-1 (or the pseudogene TRBV3-2) and TRBJ2-1; 11 positions agree with TRBD2. The CDR3 extends over 17 amino acids. V lost 3 bases, J lost 7 bases, and 11 bases stayed unmatched. The germline V gene encodes CDR1 LGHDT and CDR2 YNNKEL (reference sequence).

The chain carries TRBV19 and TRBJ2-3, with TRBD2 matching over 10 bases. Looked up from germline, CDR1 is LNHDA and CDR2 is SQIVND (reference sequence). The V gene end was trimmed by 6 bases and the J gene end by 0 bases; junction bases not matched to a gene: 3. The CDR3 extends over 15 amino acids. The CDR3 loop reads CASRTSGPSTDTQYF. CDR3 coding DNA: TGTGCCAGTAGGACTAGCGGGCCTAGCACAGATACGCAGTATTTT.

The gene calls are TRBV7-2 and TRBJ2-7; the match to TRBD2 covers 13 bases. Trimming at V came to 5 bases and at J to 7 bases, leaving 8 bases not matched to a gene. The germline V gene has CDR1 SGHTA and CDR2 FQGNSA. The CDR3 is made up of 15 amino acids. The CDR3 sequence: CASSQTSGRAKEQYF. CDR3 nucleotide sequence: TGTGCCAGCAGCCAAACTAGCGGGAGGGCCAAAGAGCAGTACTTC.

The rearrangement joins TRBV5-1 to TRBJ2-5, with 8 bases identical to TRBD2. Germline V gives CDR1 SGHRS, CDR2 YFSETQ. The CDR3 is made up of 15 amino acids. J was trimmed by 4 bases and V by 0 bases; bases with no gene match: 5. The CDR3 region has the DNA TGCGCCAGCAGCTTGGCCGGGAGGGCCGTAGAGACCCAGTACTTC. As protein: CASSLAGRAVETQYF.

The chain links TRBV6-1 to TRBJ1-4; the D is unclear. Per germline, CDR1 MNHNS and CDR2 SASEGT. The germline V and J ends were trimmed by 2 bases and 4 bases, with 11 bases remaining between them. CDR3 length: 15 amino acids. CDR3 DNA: TGTGCCAGCAGTGAAAGTACAGTAGTTAATGAAAAACTGTTTTTT. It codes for CASSESTVVNEKLFF.

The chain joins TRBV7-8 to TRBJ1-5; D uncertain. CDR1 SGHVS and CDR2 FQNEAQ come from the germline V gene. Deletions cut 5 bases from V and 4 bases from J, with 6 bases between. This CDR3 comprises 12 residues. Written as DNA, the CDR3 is TGTGCCAGCAGCCCAAATAATCAGCCCCAGCATTTT. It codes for CASSPNNQPQHF.

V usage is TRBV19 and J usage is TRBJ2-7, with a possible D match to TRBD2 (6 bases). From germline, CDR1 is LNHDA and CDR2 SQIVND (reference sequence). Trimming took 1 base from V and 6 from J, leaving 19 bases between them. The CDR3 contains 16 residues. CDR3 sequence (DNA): TGTGCCAGTAGTATAGTGACGGCAGGGACTGAAAGCGAGCAGTACTTC. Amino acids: CASSIVTAGTESEQYF.

DNA of the CDR3: TGTGCCAGCAGCCCTCCCGGGACAGGGATCAAGACCGGGGAGCTGTTTTTT. This sequence encodes CASSPPGTGIKTGELFF. This chain joins TRBV7-3 and TRBJ2-2, with 9 bases aligning to TRBD1. Germline loops: CDR1 SGHTA, CDR2 FQGTGA. The CDR3 sequence is 17 residues long. Losses at the gene ends were 5 bases for V and 5 bases for J; bases not matched to a gene: 12.

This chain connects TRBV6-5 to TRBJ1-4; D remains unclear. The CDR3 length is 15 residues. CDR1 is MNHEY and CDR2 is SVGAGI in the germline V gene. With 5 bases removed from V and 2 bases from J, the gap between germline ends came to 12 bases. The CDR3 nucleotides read TGTGCCAGCAGTCTGCGTTTGCGGACTAATGAAAAACTGTTTTTT. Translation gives CASSLRLRTNEKLFF.

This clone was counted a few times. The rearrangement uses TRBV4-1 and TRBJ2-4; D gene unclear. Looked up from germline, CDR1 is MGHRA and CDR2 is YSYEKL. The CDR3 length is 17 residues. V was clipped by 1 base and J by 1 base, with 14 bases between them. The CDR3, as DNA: TGCGCCAGCAGCCAAGGGGTGTATTCCGGGGCCAAAAACATTCAGTACTTC. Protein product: CASSQGVYSGAKNIQYF.

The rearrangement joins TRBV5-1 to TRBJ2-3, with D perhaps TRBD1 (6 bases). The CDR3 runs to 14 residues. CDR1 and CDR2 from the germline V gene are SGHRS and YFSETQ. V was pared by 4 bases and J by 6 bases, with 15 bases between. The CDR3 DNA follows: TGCGCCAGCAGCCCCCGGACAGATCCGGATACGCAGTATTTT. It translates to CASSPRTDPDTQYF.

The CDR3 DNA is TGTGCCAGCAGCCAACAGGACAGGCGCTTGGGGGGCTACACCTTC. Translated: CASSQQDRRLGGYTF. The V call is TRBV3-1 (or the pseudogene TRBV3-2), the J call TRBJ1-2, with 7 positions matching TRBD1. V lost 2 bases to trimming and J lost 8 bases; unmatched junction nucleotides: 11. The germline CDR1 and CDR2 sequences are LGHDT and YNNKEL (reference sequence). The CDR3 is made up of 15 amino acids.

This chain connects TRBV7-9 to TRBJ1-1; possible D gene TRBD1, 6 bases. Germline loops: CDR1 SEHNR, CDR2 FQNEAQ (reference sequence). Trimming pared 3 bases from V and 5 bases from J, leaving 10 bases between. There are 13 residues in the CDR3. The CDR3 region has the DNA TGTGCCAGCAGCTTCGGGGGGCAAACTGAAGCTTTCTTT. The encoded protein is CASSFGGQTEAFF.

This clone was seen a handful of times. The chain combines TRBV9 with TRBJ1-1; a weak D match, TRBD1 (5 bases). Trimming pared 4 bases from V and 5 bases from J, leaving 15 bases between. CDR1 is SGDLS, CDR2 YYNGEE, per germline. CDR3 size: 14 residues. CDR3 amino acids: CASSKGTMSTEAFF. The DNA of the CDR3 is TGTGCCAGCAGCAAAGGGACTATGTCTACTGAAGCTTTCTTT.

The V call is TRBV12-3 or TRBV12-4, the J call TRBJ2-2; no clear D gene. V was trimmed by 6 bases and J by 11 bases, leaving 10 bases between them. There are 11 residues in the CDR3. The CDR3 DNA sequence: TGTGCCAGCAGCTCTATGATAGAGCTGTTTTTT. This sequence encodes CASSSMIELFF.

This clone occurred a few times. This CDR3 reads CATSDYREKLFF. CDR3 sequence (DNA): TGTGCCACCAGTGATTACAGGGAAAAACTGTTTTTT. The chain recombines TRBV24-1 with TRBJ1-4, with D perhaps matching TRBD1 (5 bases). CDR3 length: 12 amino acids. Germline V gene lookup returns CDR1 KGHDR and CDR2 SFDVKD. Between the trimmed V and J ends, which lost 2 bases and 8 bases, there was a span of 5 bases.

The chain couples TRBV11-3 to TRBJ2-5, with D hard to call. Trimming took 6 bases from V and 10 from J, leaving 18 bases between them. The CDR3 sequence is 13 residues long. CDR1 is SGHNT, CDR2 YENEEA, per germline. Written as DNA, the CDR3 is TGTGCCAGCAGTTCGGGTCCTAGTTTGGGCCAGTACTTC. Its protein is CASSSGPSLGQYF.

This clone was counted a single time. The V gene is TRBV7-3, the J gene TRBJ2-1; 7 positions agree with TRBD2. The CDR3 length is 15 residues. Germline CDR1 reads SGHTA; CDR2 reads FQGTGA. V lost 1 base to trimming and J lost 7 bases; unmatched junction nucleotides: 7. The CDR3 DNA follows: TGTGCCAGCAGCTTAAGGCTAGCGGATGGGAATGAGCAGTTCTTC. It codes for CASSLRLADGNEQFF. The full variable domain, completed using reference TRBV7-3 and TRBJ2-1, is GAGVSQTPSNKVTEKGKYVELRCDPISGHTALYWYRQSLGQGPEFLIYFQGTGAADDSGLPNDRFFAVRPEGSVSTLKIQRTERGDSAVYLCASSLRLADGNEQFFGPGTRLTVL.

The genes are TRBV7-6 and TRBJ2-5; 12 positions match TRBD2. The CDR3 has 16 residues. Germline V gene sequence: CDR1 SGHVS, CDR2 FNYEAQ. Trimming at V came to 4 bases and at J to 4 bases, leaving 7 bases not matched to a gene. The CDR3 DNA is TGTGCCAGCAGCTCGGGCGGACTAGCGGGGCTAGAGACCCAGTACTTC. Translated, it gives CASSSGGLAGLETQYF. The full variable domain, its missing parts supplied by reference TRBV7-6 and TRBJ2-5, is GAGVSQSPRYKVTKRGQDVALRCDPISGHVSLYWYRQALGQGPEFLTYFNYEAQQDKSGLPNDRFSAERPEGSISTLTIQRTEQRDSAMYRCASSSGGLAGLETQYFGPGTRLLVL.

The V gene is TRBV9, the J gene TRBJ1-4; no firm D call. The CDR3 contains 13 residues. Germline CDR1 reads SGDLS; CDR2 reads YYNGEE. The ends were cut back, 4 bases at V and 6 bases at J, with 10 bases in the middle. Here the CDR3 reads CASSPRSDEKLFF. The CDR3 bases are TGTGCCAGCAGCCCACGGTCCGATGAAAAACTGTTTTTT.

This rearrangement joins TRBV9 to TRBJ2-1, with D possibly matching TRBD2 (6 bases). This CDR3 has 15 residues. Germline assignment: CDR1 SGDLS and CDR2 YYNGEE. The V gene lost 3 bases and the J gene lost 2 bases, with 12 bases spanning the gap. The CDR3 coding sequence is TGTGCCAGCAGCGAAAGCGGGTTTCCCTACAATGAGCAGTTCTTC. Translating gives CASSESGFPYNEQFF.